These 25 T cell receptor beta chains came from one sample sequenced in a study of identical twins. MiXCR was run by TCRdb on the 5' RACE reads, yielding one entry per CDR3 protein. The table shows 750,000 to 950,000 distinct CDR3 sequences, with about 12% occurring only once. The same specimen was also included in a second study, on yellow fever vaccine responses in identical twins.

Input material: PBMCs. All receptors come from a woman under 30 in good health.

This clonotype was observed many times. The J gene is TRBJ2-1, the V gene TRBV2; 8 bases agree with TRBD2. V lost 8 bases and J lost 2; bases outside the gene matches: 5. The germline gives CDR1 SNHLY, CDR2 FYNNEI. The CDR3 extends over 14 amino acids. CDR3 loop: CASSSSGAYNEQFF. CDR3 coding DNA: TGTGCCAGCTCAAGTAGCGGGGCCTACAATGAGCAGTTCTTC.

There are a few counts of this clonotype. This chain links TRBV4-1 with TRBJ2-3; D is possibly TRBD2 (6 bases). Trimming took 3 bases from V and 6 from J, leaving 16 bases between them. The CDR3 has 15 amino acids. From germline, CDR1 is MGHRA and CDR2 YSYEKL. This CDR3 reads CASSHLGIAADTQYF. In DNA form, the CDR3 reads TGCGCCAGCAGCCATCTGGGGATAGCGGCTGATACGCAGTATTTT.

A few counts support this clonotype. The rearrangement links TRBV20-1 to TRBJ2-3, with 12 bases matching TRBD2. The J segment lost 4 bases and the V segment lost 5 bases, leaving 16 bases of the junction unmatched. Germline V CDR1 and CDR2: DFQATT, SNEGSKA (reference sequence). The CDR3 is 18 residues long. In DNA, the CDR3 is TGCAGTGCTGCGGCTAGCGGGAGGGGGCCGCTTGCCCCAGATACGCAGTATTTT. Translation: CSAAASGRGPLAPDTQYF.

This clonotype was observed many times. The CDR3 spells CASTPPRTSGMGETQYF. Written as DNA, the CDR3 is TGTGCCAGCACCCCACCCAGGACTAGCGGGATGGGAGAGACCCAGTACTTC. The V call is TRBV28, the J call TRBJ2-5; TRBD2 matches 12 bases. The CDR3 contains 17 residues. Looked up from germline, CDR1 is MDHEN and CDR2 is SYDVKM. Trimming removed 7 bases from V and 4 bases from J; junction bases left unmatched: 13.

The chain has TRBV18 and TRBJ2-1; D is possibly TRBD2 (7 bases). The CDR3 covers 17 residues. Germline CDR1 reads KGHSH; CDR2 reads LQKENI. The germline V and J ends were trimmed by 0 bases and 3 bases, with 15 bases remaining between them. The CDR3: CASSPPGGARNYNEQFF. Here the CDR3 DNA reads TGTGCCAGCTCACCACCGGGGGGGGCGCGGAACTACAATGAGCAGTTCTTC.

This clonotype was recorded a few times. This chain connects TRBV5-1 to TRBJ2-1; D may be TRBD2 (6 bases). Trimming pared 4 bases from V and 7 bases from J, leaving 15 bases between. Germline CDR1 and CDR2: SGHRS and YFSETQ. The CDR3 covers 14 residues. In DNA, the CDR3 is TGCGCCAGCAGCAACCGGGACTGGCCGAATGAGCAGTTCTTC. Protein sequence: CASSNRDWPNEQFF.

This clonotype was found a few times. The V gene is TRBV19, the J gene TRBJ1-2; D not resolved. This CDR3 contains 11 residues. Germline-derived CDR1 and CDR2 are LNHDA and SQIVND (reference sequence). With 6 bases removed from V and 3 bases from J, the gap between germline ends came to 5 bases. CDR3 in DNA: TGTGCCAGTAGGTCCTACTATGGCTACACCTTC. It is translated as CASRSYYGYTF.

This chain joins TRBV5-1 and TRBJ2-7, with TRBD2 matching over 15 bases. Germline V gene lookup returns CDR1 SGHRS and CDR2 YFSETQ. The V segment lost 0 bases and the J segment 4 bases; nucleotides outside the gene matches: 2. The CDR3 covers 16 residues. The CDR3 spells CASSLGGLAGGYEQYF. In DNA, the CDR3 is TGCGCCAGCAGCTTGGGGGGACTAGCGGGGGGATACGAGCAGTACTTC. The entire variable domain, with the rest obtained from reference TRBV5-1 and TRBJ2-7, is as follows: KAGVTQTPRYLIKTRGQQVTLSCSPISGHRSVSWYQQTPGQGLQFLFEYFSETQRNKGNFPGRFSGRQFSNSRSEMNVSTLELGDSALYLCASSLGGLAGGYEQYFGPGTRLTVT.

Only a few counts were recorded for this clonotype. The V gene is TRBV12-3 or TRBV12-4, the J gene TRBJ1-5, with a weak D call TRBD1 (5 bases). The length of the CDR3 is 12 residues. Deletions cut 4 bases from V and 4 bases from J, with 5 bases between. The CDR3 is CASSWTNQPQHF. CDR3 DNA sequence: TGTGCCAGCAGTTGGACAAATCAGCCCCAGCATTTT.

The rearrangement uses TRBV12-3 or TRBV12-4 and TRBJ2-5, with D unresolved. V lost 3 bases to trimming and J lost 5 bases, with 10 bases between them. The CDR3 covers 13 residues. The CDR3 sequence: CASSFLDVETQYF. DNA for the CDR3: TGTGCCAGCAGTTTCTTAGATGTGGAGACCCAGTACTTC.

V usage is TRBV19 and J usage is TRBJ1-2; 7 nucleotides line up with TRBD1. The CDR3 is 14 residues long. Losses at the gene ends were 7 bases for V and 4 bases for J; bases not matched to a gene: 9. Per the germline V gene, CDR1 is LNHDA and CDR2 is SQIVND (reference sequence). In nucleotides, the CDR3 is TGTGCCAGTACCCTGGGGACAGACGGCTATGGCTACACCTTC. Protein sequence: CASTLGTDGYGYTF.

V is TRBV13 and J is TRBJ2-1; 8 bases are a match to TRBD1. The CDR3 is made up of 15 amino acids. Germline CDR1 reads PRHDT; CDR2 reads FYEKMQ (reference sequence). V lost 7 bases to trimming and J lost 4 bases; unmatched junction nucleotides: 9. The DNA of the CDR3 is TGTGCCAGCAACCAATGGGACAGGATATACAATGAGCAGTTCTTC. Its translation is CASNQWDRIYNEQFF.

This rearrangement joins TRBV5-5 to TRBJ2-4; perhaps D is TRBD1 or TRBD2 (5 bases each). Deletions cut 3 bases from V and 0 bases from J, with 10 bases between. Germline V gene lookup returns CDR1 SGHKS and CDR2 YYEKEE (reference sequence). The CDR3 extends over 15 amino acids. This CDR3 reads CASSSGDPAKNIQYF. CDR3 bases: TGTGCCAGCAGCTCCGGGGACCCAGCCAAAAACATTCAGTACTTC.

This clonotype was seen a handful of times. The chain employs TRBV27 and TRBJ2-1; perhaps TRBD2 as D (6 bases). Germline V lookup: CDR1 MNHEY, CDR2 SMNVEV (reference sequence). V was trimmed by 6 bases and J by 5 bases, leaving 11 bases between them. The CDR3 runs 13 residues. Written as DNA, the CDR3 is TGTGCCAGCAGACGGGACTCAGACAATGAGCAGTTCTTC. It is translated as CASRRDSDNEQFF.

The V call is TRBV15, the J call TRBJ2-5, with D perhaps TRBD1 (5 bases). With 2 bases removed from V and 0 bases from J, the gap between germline ends came to 7 bases. The length of the CDR3 is 14 residues. The germline V gene encodes CDR1 LNHNV and CDR2 YYDKDF (reference sequence). The CDR3 reads CATSRTRDQETQYF. The CDR3 DNA reads TGTGCCACCAGCAGAACCAGGGACCAAGAGACCCAGTACTTC.

The chain joins TRBV3-1 to TRBJ2-1, with a weak D call TRBD2 (6 bases). Germline V gene data show CDR1 as LGHDT and CDR2 as YNNKEL (reference sequence). V was pared by 4 bases and J by 7 bases, with 17 bases between. This CDR3 region has 15 residues. In nucleotides, the CDR3 is TGTGCCAGCAGCCCAATCAGACTAGGGGTAAATGAGCAGTTCTTC. Its protein product is CASSPIRLGVNEQFF.

This clonotype came up many times. The V and J genes are TRBV25-1 and TRBJ2-5, with D possibly being TRBD2 (5 bases). The CDR3 covers 14 residues. V lost 1 base to trimming and J lost 1 base, with 7 bases between them. CDR1 and CDR2 from the germline V gene are MGHDK and SYGVNS. Here the CDR3 reads CASSELDFQETQYF. In DNA form, the CDR3 reads TGTGCCAGCAGTGAATTGGACTTCCAAGAGACCCAGTACTTC.

This clonotype occurred many times. The chain carries TRBV7-9 and TRBJ2-5, with D uncertain. In germline, CDR1 is SEHNR, CDR2 FQNEAQ (reference sequence). The V and J ends lost 2 bases and 2 bases respectively, with 12 bases between them. The CDR3 extends over 15 amino acids. This CDR3 reads CASSLWSGPQETQYF. DNA of the CDR3: TGTGCCAGCAGCTTATGGTCCGGACCACAAGAGACCCAGTACTTC.

V is TRBV6-5 and J is TRBJ2-1; D possibly uses TRBD1 or TRBD2 (5 bases each). Germline V gene lookup returns CDR1 MNHEY and CDR2 SVGAGI. V lost 6 bases and J 6 bases, leaving 21 bases between the germline ends. CDR3 size: 16 residues. For the CDR3, the DNA is TGTGCCAGCAGATACGTTAGCCGGGGCCAAACCAATGAGCAGTTCTTC. This codes for CASRYVSRGQTNEQFF.

This sequence joins TRBV5-8 and TRBJ2-2; possible D gene TRBD1, 5 bases. The ends were cut back, 8 bases at V and 6 bases at J, with 14 bases in the middle. The CDR3 sequence is 13 residues long. Germline V gene sequence: CDR1 SGHTS, CDR2 YDEGEE. CDR3 nucleotide sequence: TGTGCCAGGGGAAGCAGGGCGGCCGGGGAGCTGTTTTTT. Translated, it gives CARGSRAAGELFF.

This clonotype turned up a few times. V is TRBV21-1 and J is TRBJ1-1; the table calls TRBD1, which could not be checked here. TRBV21-1 is noted as a pseudogene. This CDR3 region has 16 residues. The CDR3 DNA follows: TGTGCCAGCAGGTCGACAGGGGGTCGAGTGAACACTGAAGCTTTCTTT. This translates into CASRSTGGRVNTEAFF.

This chain connects TRBV6-2 or TRBV6-3 to TRBJ2-3; unclear D gene. The CDR3 length is 20 residues. With 2 bases removed from V and 3 bases from J, the gap between germline ends came to 27 bases. Germline CDR1 is MNHEY and CDR2 is SVGEGT. CDR3: CASSYPPRIVFESLTDTQYF. In DNA form, the CDR3 reads TGTGCCAGCAGTTACCCCCCCAGAATTGTTTTCGAGTCGTTGACAGATACGCAGTATTTT.

This clonotype was seen only a few times. The rearrangement joins TRBV11-1 to TRBJ2-2; D is tentatively TRBD1 or TRBD2 (5 bases each). CDR1 and CDR2 (germline): SGHAT, FQDESV (reference sequence). The length of the CDR3 is 18 residues. Trimming stripped 1 base from V and 4 bases from J, with 19 bases between. CDR3 DNA sequence: TGTGCCAGCAGCTTAGTGGACCCCCACGGGGCGGTCACCGGGGAGCTGTTTTTT. The encoded protein is CASSLVDPHGAVTGELFF.

The chain carries TRBV13 and TRBJ2-1, with 16 positions matching TRBD2. V shed 5 bases, J shed 6 bases, and the junction held 4 bases outside the gene matches. The CDR3 sequence is 16 residues long. Germline CDR1 and CDR2: PRHDT and FYEKMQ (reference sequence). The CDR3 sequence: CASSGTSGRAVNEQFF. The DNA of the CDR3 is TGTGCCAGCAGCGGGACTAGCGGGAGGGCTGTCAATGAGCAGTTCTTC.

The chain links TRBV20-1 to TRBJ2-7; the match to TRBD2 covers 7 bases. Per germline, CDR1 DFQATT and CDR2 SNEGSKA (reference sequence). The CDR3 sequence is 16 residues long. The CDR3 protein is CCACPASGRSSYEQYF. CDR3 coding DNA: TGCTGCGCCTGCCCTGCTAGCGGAAGAAGCTCCTACGAGCAGTACTTC.